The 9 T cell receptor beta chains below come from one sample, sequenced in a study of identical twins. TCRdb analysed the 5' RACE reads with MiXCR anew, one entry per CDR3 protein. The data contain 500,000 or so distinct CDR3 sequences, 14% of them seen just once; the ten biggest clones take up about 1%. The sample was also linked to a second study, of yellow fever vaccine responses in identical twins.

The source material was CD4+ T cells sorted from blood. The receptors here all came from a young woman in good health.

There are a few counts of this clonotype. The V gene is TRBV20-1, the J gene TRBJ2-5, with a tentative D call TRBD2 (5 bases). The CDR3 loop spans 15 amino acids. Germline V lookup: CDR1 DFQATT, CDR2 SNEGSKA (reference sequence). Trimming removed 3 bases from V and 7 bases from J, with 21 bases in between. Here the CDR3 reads CSARANSLASGTQYF. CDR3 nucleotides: TGCAGTGCTAGGGCCAACTCTCTAGCCTCTGGGACCCAGTACTTC.

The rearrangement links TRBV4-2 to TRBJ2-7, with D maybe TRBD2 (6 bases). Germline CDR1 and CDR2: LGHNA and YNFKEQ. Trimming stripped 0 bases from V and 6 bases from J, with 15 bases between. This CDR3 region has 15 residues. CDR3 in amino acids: CASSQDYPGVAEQYF. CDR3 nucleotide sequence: TGTGCCAGCAGCCAAGATTACCCGGGAGTGGCCGAGCAGTACTTC.

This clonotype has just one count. The CDR3 protein is CASSPDRRRTDTQYF. CDR3 coding DNA: TGTGCCAGCAGTCCCGACAGAAGACGCACAGATACGCAGTATTTT. The V and J genes are TRBV12-3 or TRBV12-4 and TRBJ2-3; tentative D call: TRBD1 (5 bases). Deletions cut 5 bases from V and 1 base from J, with 13 bases between. The CDR3 has 15 residues.

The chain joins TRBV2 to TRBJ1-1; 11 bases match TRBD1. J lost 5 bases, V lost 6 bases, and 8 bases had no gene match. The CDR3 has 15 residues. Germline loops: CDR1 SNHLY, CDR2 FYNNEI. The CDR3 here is CASSELRDRGTEAFF. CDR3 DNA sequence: TGTGCCAGCAGCGAACTCCGGGACAGGGGGACTGAAGCTTTCTTT.

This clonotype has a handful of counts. The CDR3 is CSAREWRGGLNEQFF. The CDR3 bases are TGCAGTGCTAGAGAGTGGCGGGGGGGGCTCAATGAGCAGTTCTTC. J is TRBJ2-1 and V is TRBV20-1, with 9 bases lining up with TRBD2. This CDR3 region has 15 residues. The germline CDR1 and CDR2 sequences are DFQATT and SNEGSKA (reference sequence). V dropped 0 bases and J dropped 6; count of bases not matched to a gene: 6.

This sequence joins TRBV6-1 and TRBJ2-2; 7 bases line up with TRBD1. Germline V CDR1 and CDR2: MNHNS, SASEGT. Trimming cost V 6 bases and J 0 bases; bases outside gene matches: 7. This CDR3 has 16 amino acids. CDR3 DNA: TGTGCCAGCAGCCGATTACAGGGGTCGAACACCGGGGAGCTGTTTTTT. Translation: CASSRLQGSNTGELFF.

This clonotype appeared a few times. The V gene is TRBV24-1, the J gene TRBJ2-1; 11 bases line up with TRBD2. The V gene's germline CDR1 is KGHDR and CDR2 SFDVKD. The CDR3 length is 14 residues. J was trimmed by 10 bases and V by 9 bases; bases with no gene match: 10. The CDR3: CATSIAGGPLEQFF. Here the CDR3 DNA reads TGTGCCACCTCCATAGCGGGGGGGCCGCTAGAGCAGTTCTTC.

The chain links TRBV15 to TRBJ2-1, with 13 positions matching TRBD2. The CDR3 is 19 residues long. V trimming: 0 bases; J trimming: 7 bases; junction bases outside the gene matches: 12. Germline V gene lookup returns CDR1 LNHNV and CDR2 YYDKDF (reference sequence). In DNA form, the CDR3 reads TGTGCCACCAGCAGAGACGGGGGACTAGCGGGACCATCGAGGAATGAGCAGTTCTTC. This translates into CATSRDGGLAGPSRNEQFF.

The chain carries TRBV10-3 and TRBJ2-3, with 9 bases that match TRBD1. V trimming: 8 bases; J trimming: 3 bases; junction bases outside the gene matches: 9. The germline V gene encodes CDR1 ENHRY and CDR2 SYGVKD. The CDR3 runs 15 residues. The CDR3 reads CAIQPGQGMTDTQYF. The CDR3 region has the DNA TGTGCCATCCAGCCCGGACAGGGGATGACAGATACGCAGTATTTT.